Below are 16 T cell receptor beta chains sequenced from a single sample in a study of T cell changes during pregnancy in multiple sclerosis (dated by TCRdb to between 2018 and 2021). To prepare the library, the immunoSEQ multiplex PCR assay was applied. Sourced from immuneACCESS, this table was stored by TCRdb with only in-frame sequences that have V and J called. A share of the clones is absent; for the studies checked, an unresolved V gene accounts for under half, and the remainder has no known explanation. The sample profile shows about 86,000 clones; 91% of them were found once. 1.5% to 2% of the sample comes from the top ten. The sample was peripheral blood, taken in the first trimester of pregnancy. The receptors come from a female donor in good health, enrolled as a control in a pregnancy study.

The rearrangement uses TRBV4-3 and TRBJ2-7; maybe TRBD2 (6 bases). Trimming left V 0 bases short and J 1 base short, with 10 bases between. The V gene's germline CDR1 is LGHNA and CDR2 YSLEER. There are 15 residues in the CDR3. CDR3 protein: CASSQDSGTSYEQYF. CDR3 nucleotide sequence: TGCGCCAGCAGCCAAGACTCCGGGACTTCCTACGAGCAGTACTTC.

V and J are TRBV5-1 and TRBJ1-2, with TRBD1 matching 9 bases. This CDR3 spans 15 amino acids. The V and J ends lost 3 bases and 4 bases, in that order; junction bases with no gene match: 7. Germline V gene sequence: CDR1 SGHRS, CDR2 YFSETQ. CDR3 loop: CASSSGGQGIYGYTF. The CDR3 DNA is TGCGCCAGCAGCTCGGGGGGACAGGGCATCTATGGCTACACCTTC. The full variable domain, its missing parts supplied by reference TRBV5-1 and TRBJ1-2, is KAGVTQTPRYLIKTRGQQVTLSCSPISGHRSVSWYQQTPGQGLQFLFEYFSETQRNKGNFPGRFSGRQFSNSRSEMNVSTLELGDSALYLCASSSGGQGIYGYTFGSGTRLTVV.

The V gene is TRBV11-2, the J gene TRBJ2-7; 8 nucleotides align to TRBD1. CDR3 length: 15 amino acids. Germline V gene lookup returns CDR1 SGHAT and CDR2 FQNNGV. The J segment lost 3 bases and the V segment lost 5 bases, leaving 9 bases of the junction unmatched. The CDR3 loop reads CASSKTTGDIYEQYF. As DNA, the CDR3 is TGTGCCAGCAGCAAAACGACAGGGGATATCTACGAGCAGTACTTC. Based on the CDR3 plus reference TRBV11-2 and TRBJ2-7, the full variable domain is EAGVAQSPRYKIIEKRQSVAFWCNPISGHATLYWYQQILGQGPKLLIQFQNNGVVDDSQLPKDRFSAERLKGVDSTLKIQPAKLEDSAVYLCASSKTTGDIYEQYFGPGTRLTVT.

The chain has TRBV7-2 and TRBJ1-3; D remains unclear. The germline gives CDR1 SGHTA, CDR2 FQGNSA. V shed 4 bases and J shed 0 bases, with 10 bases lying between them. The CDR3 contains 15 residues. Written as DNA, the CDR3 is TGTGCCAGCAGCTCTTGGGAGGGCTCTGGAAACACCATATATTTT. Residues: CASSSWEGSGNTIYF.

This CDR3 is CASSLLAREQYF. In nucleotides, the CDR3 is TGTGCCAGCAGCCTACTAGCCCGCGAGCAGTACTTC. This chain joins TRBV2 and TRBJ2-7; D may be TRBD2 (6 bases). This CDR3 has 12 amino acids. The V gene lost 6 bases and the J gene lost 6 bases, with 12 bases spanning the gap. Germline V gives CDR1 SNHLY, CDR2 FYNNEI. The full variable domain, in which reference TRBV2 and TRBJ2-7 provide the parts outside the CDR3, is EPEVTQTPSHQVTQMGQEVILRCVPISNHLYFYWYRQILGQKVEFLVSFYNNEISEKSEIFDDQFSVERPDGSNFTLKIRSTKLEDSAMYFCASSLLAREQYFGPGTRLTVT.

This chain links TRBV4-3 with TRBJ2-1, with no clear D. There are 15 residues in the CDR3. Germline CDR1 reads LGHNA; CDR2 reads YSLEER. The ends were cut back, 4 bases at V and 0 bases at J, with 10 bases in the middle. CDR3 loop: CASSPRSSSYNEQFF. The CDR3 DNA is TGCGCCAGCAGCCCCCGGAGTAGCTCCTACAATGAGCAGTTCTTC.

This chain joins TRBV6-5 and TRBJ2-7; D is possibly TRBD1 (5 bases). The ends were cut back, 6 bases at V and 2 bases at J, with 14 bases in the middle. The CDR3 contains 14 residues. Germline assignment: CDR1 MNHEY and CDR2 SVGAGI. CDR3 sequence (DNA): TGTGCCAGCAGAAGACAGACCTTTGCCTACGAGCAGTACTTC. Its translation is CASRRQTFAYEQYF.

The V call is TRBV25-1, the J call TRBJ2-7, with TRBD1 matching over 7 bases. This CDR3 is built from 13 residues. The germline CDR1 and CDR2 sequences are MGHDK and SYGVNS. Germline trimming cut 10 bases from V and 6 bases from J; bases unmatched to any gene: 12. Here the CDR3 reads CATGKGQHLEQYF. The CDR3 region has the DNA TGTGCCACGGGAAAGGGACAGCATCTCGAGCAGTACTTC.

This chain joins TRBV5-4 and TRBJ1-1; the match to TRBD1 covers 8 bases. The CDR3 length is 13 residues. Germline trimming cut 4 bases from V and 6 bases from J; bases unmatched to any gene: 5. CDR1 and CDR2 from the germline V gene are SGHNT and YYREEE (reference sequence). The chain's CDR3 is CASSPTGDAEAFF. CDR3 DNA sequence: TGTGCCAGCAGCCCGACAGGGGATGCTGAAGCTTTCTTT. The variable domain in full, with the rest retrieved from reference TRBV5-4 and TRBJ1-1, is ETGVTQSPTHLIKTRGQQVTLRCSSQSGHNTVSWYQQALGQGPQFIFQYYREEENGRGNFPPRFSGLQFPNYSSELNVNALELDDSALYLCASSPTGDAEAFFGQGTRLTVV.

A few counts support this clone. Within the sample, other DNA sequences also encode this same CDR3. The chain uses TRBV5-6 and TRBJ1-5; D not certain. V lost 4 bases to trimming and J lost 0 bases, with 11 bases between them. The CDR3 covers 15 residues. Per germline, CDR1 SGHDT and CDR2 YYEEEE. CDR3 DNA: TGTGCCAGCAGCAGGAGACGGTATAGCAATCAGCCCCAGCATTTT. This codes for CASSRRRYSNQPQHF.

This chain connects TRBV19 to TRBJ2-5; D gene unclear. Germline V gene data show CDR1 as LNHDA and CDR2 as SQIVND (reference sequence). Trimming stripped 4 bases from V and 7 bases from J, with 16 bases between. This CDR3 contains 14 residues. CDR3 DNA sequence: TGTGCCAGTAGTAGCGTCCTAGGTTCAGTGACCCAGTACTTC. It specifies CASSSVLGSVTQYF.

The chain has TRBV27 and TRBJ1-4, with D unresolved. V was pared by 6 bases and J by 0 bases, with 11 bases between. The CDR3 has 15 residues. The germline gives CDR1 MNHEY, CDR2 SMNVEV (reference sequence). The CDR3 is CASRTPGATNEKLFF. The CDR3, as DNA: TGTGCCAGCAGGACTCCCGGAGCAACTAATGAAAAACTGTTTTTT.

V usage is TRBV5-6 and J usage is TRBJ2-7; 7 positions match TRBD1. Germline V gives CDR1 SGHDT, CDR2 YYEEEE. The CDR3 contains 16 residues. V was clipped by 4 bases and J by 2 bases; unmatched bases: 12. In DNA form, the CDR3 reads TGTGCCAGCAGCCCTAGACAGGGACCGGCGGCCTACGAGCAGTACTTC. It encodes CASSPRQGPAAYEQYF.

The V gene is TRBV4-1, the J gene TRBJ1-3; D is ambiguous. V was pared by 3 bases and J by 0 bases, with 15 bases between. CDR1 and CDR2 from the germline V gene are MGHRA and YSYEKL. The CDR3 consists of 17 residues. DNA for the CDR3: TGCGCCAGCAGCCAGGCGCCTCTAGGAAACTCTGGAAACACCATATATTTT. This encodes CASSQAPLGNSGNTIYF.

The J gene is TRBJ1-3, the V gene TRBV25-1; D not certain. The V end lost 8 bases, the J end lost 0 bases, and 5 bases lay between the germline ends. This CDR3 contains 12 residues. Germline V gives CDR1 MGHDK, CDR2 SYGVNS. The CDR3 nucleotides read TGTGCCAGCGGGAGCTCTGGAAACACCATATATTTT. Amino acid sequence: CASGSSGNTIYF. Combining the CDR3 with reference TRBV25-1 and TRBJ1-3 gives the whole variable domain EADIYQTPRYLVIGTGKKITLECSQTMGHDKMYWYQQDPGMELHLIHYSYGVNSTEKGDLSSESTVSRIRTEHFPLTLESARPSHTSQYLCASGSSGNTIYFGEGSWLTVV.

This clone has just a few counts. This chain joins TRBV27 and TRBJ1-2, with 9 bases lining up with TRBD1. Germline assignment: CDR1 MNHEY and CDR2 SMNVEV (reference sequence). The CDR3 has 15 residues. J lost 5 bases, V lost 5 bases, and 9 bases had no gene match. Here the CDR3 reads CASSPLLQGAYGYTF. In DNA form, the CDR3 reads TGTGCCAGCAGTCCACTCCTACAGGGGGCGTATGGCTACACCTTC.